This T cell receptor (beta chain) was documented in a study of patients and donors after allogeneic stem cell transplantation. This clonotype was observed a handful of times. This CDR3 is 14 amino acids long. Between the trimmed V and J ends, which lost 2 bases and 8 bases, there was a span of 15 bases. Germline V gives CDR1 MNHEY, CDR2 SVGAGI. MiXCR, applied by TCRdb to the RT-PCR reads, yields one record per CDR3 protein. Of about 110,000 distinct CDR3 sequences listed, roughly 35% are singletons. The sample consisted of blood, either unsorted or a sorted T cell fraction (not recorded which). The chain uses TRBV6-5 and TRBJ1-2, with D possibly matching TRBD1 (5 bases). This clonotype was obtained from a human donor who was either an allogeneic HSCT recipient or a stem cell or donor lymphocyte infusion donor (not recorded which). It is not recorded whose cells these are; they may come from a transplant donor. The CDR3 DNA sequence: TGTGCCAGCAGTTACATAGCAGGGAGTTGGGGCTACACCTTC. Residues: CASSYIAGSWGYTF.